These 8 T cell receptor beta chains were sequenced from one sample in a study of metastatic and nonmetastatic thyroid tumors. Not a single patient had been given any form of treatment at any point before undergoing thyroid surgery. TCRdb used MiXCR to call clones anew from the PCR reads. This sample has fewer than 5,500 clones, with roughly 34% found just once. What was sequenced was adjacent normal tissue. The receptors come from a female donor with papillary thyroid cancer or a benign thyroid nodule (not recorded which). Some clones in this sample may be carry-over from other donors' samples.

The J gene is TRBJ2-2, the V gene TRBV9, with D unclear. Trimming pared 4 bases from V and 3 bases from J, leaving 4 bases between. Germline lookup yields CDR1 SGDLS and CDR2 YYNGEE. The CDR3 totals 12 residues. The CDR3 is CASSPHTGELFF. The CDR3 region has the DNA TGTGCCAGCAGCCCCCACACCGGGGAGCTGTTTTTT.

The CDR3 reads CASHDRGSGNTIYF. The CDR3 DNA reads as TGTGCCAGCCATGACAGGGGGTCTGGAAACACCATATATTTT. The chain has TRBV2 and TRBJ1-3; 9 nucleotides line up with TRBD1. CDR3 length: 14 amino acids. The germline V gene encodes CDR1 SNHLY and CDR2 FYNNEI. Losses at the gene ends were 8 bases for V and 1 base for J; bases not matched to a gene: 3.

This chain uses TRBV10-3 with TRBJ1-1; D perhaps matches TRBD1 (5 bases). The CDR3 runs to 13 residues. The germline V gene has CDR1 ENHRY and CDR2 SYGVKD. Trimming left V 4 bases short and J 8 bases short, with 14 bases between. In DNA form, the CDR3 reads TGTGCCATCAGTGCATCCGGGGCCGGAGAAGCTTTCTTT. This gives the protein CAISASGAGEAFF.

The genes are TRBV5-1 and TRBJ1-3; D remains unclear. Germline V gene lookup returns CDR1 SGHRS and CDR2 YFSETQ. The CDR3 length is 16 residues. V was cut by 0 bases and J by 5 bases, with 15 bases left in between. The DNA for the CDR3 is TGCGCCAGCAGCTTGGCCACTGGTTTTGACAGAAACACCATATATTTT. This sequence encodes CASSLATGFDRNTIYF.

Judged by abundance, this clone is large. The rearrangement joins TRBV24-1 to TRBJ2-3; D uncertain. The V gene's germline CDR1 is KGHDR and CDR2 SFDVKD. The CDR3 is 14 residues long. V lost 5 bases and J lost 0, with 8 bases in between. CDR3 amino acids: CATSVDTSTDTQYF. In DNA form, the CDR3 reads TGTGCCACCAGTGTCGATACTAGCACAGATACGCAGTATTTT.

By sample fraction, this clone is large. The chain combines TRBV19 with TRBJ2-7; D possibly matches TRBD1 or TRBD2 (6 bases each). Germline lookup yields CDR1 LNHDA and CDR2 SQIVND (reference sequence). Trimming stripped 2 bases from V and 5 bases from J, with 13 bases between. The CDR3 totals 14 residues. For the CDR3, the DNA is TGTGCCAGTAGTATATCGGGGGCCGTCGACGAGCAGTACTTC. Its translation: CASSISGAVDEQYF.

The chain combines TRBV19 with TRBJ1-1; D not resolved. V was shortened by 3 bases and J by 4 bases, with 9 bases between the two germline ends. CDR1 LNHDA and CDR2 SQIVND come from the germline V gene (reference sequence). The CDR3 is 13 amino acids. In DNA form, the CDR3 reads TGTGCCAGTAGTATTGTTGGCGTCACTGAAGCTTTCTTT. Residues: CASSIVGVTEAFF.

J is TRBJ1-1 and V is TRBV11-2; D might be TRBD1 (5 bases). Germline CDR1 reads SGHAT; CDR2 reads FQNNGV. V lost 5 bases and J lost 7, with 20 bases in between. This CDR3 has 15 residues. The CDR3 reads CASSLGGTVYFEAFF. The CDR3 bases are TGTGCCAGCAGCCTTGGAGGGACGGTCTATTTTGAAGCTTTCTTT. The variable domain in full, completed from reference TRBV11-2 and TRBJ1-1, reads EAGVAQSPRYKIIEKRQSVAFWCNPISGHATLYWYQQILGQGPKLLIQFQNNGVVDDSQLPKDRFSAERLKGVDSTLKIQPAKLEDSAVYLCASSLGGTVYFEAFFGQGTRLTVV.